This T cell receptor (beta chain) originates from a study of blood T cell repertoires in COVID-19. As for the study in general: Material from acute and convalescent COVID-19 was sourced from the United States, Italy and Spain.

Patients at the Seattle site were enrolled during active infection and followed longitudinally. The repertoire was sequenced with immunoSEQ multiplex PCR; TCRdb's copy has only in-frame clones and lacks some. This table has 150,000 to 180,000 clones, about 85% appearing once. V was shortened by 4 bases and J by 3 bases, with 10 bases between the two germline ends. Per germline, CDR1 SNHLY and CDR2 FYNNEI. The CDR3 extends over 14 amino acids. The sequence was obtained from a man between 60 and 75 years old with COVID-19, enrolled during active disease. Sequenced input: peripheral blood. The rearrangement joins TRBV2 to TRBJ1-5; weak D call: TRBD1 (5 bases). The DNA of the CDR3 is TGTGCCAGCAGTGGACAGACATCCAATCAGCCCCAGCATTTT. This gives the protein CASSGQTSNQPQHF.